The T cell receptor (beta chain) described here comes from a study of cytomegalovirus exposure and HLA in healthy donors. Assay: immunoSEQ multiplex PCR; the TCRdb copy retains only in-frame clones and omits some. The sample lists tens of thousands of clones, 80% to 90% occurring once. The CDR3 runs to 19 residues. Per the germline V gene, CDR1 is MGHRA and CDR2 is YSYEKL. With V trimmed by 0 bases and J by 0 bases, 7 bases remained unmatched. This sequence joins TRBV4-1 and TRBJ2-4; 11 nucleotides agree with TRBD2. The sequenced material came from PBMCs. The origin of this receptor is a woman between 18 and 29 years old in good health and CMV-seronegative. Here the CDR3 reads CASSQDWVAGGLAKNIQYF. The CDR3 DNA sequence: TGCGCCAGCAGCCAAGATTGGGTAGCGGGGGGGCTAGCCAAAAACATTCAGTACTTC.